The clone carrying this T cell receptor beta chain was counted between two and nine times. This table comes from immunoSEQ multiplex PCR, and its TCRdb copy is limited to in-frame clones, with some not included. In the table there are 380,000 or so clones, roughly 90% of which are singletons. This specimen comes from a study of blood T cell repertoires in COVID-19. Study background: COVID-19 samples, acute and convalescent, were from the United States, Italy and Spain. T cells, B-cell-depleted T cells, or PBMCs provided the cDNA or gDNA that served as material.

Germline V CDR1 and CDR2: SNHLY, FYNNEI. The CDR3 sequence is 15 residues long. V lost 11 bases and J lost 0, with 17 bases in between. The sequencing sample was made of peripheral blood. This receptor was identified in a man in his forties or fifties with acute or convalescent COVID-19. The chain couples TRBV2 to TRBJ2-1; a weak D match, TRBD2 (6 bases). Here the CDR3 DNA reads TGTGCCGCAAGGCTGCGGGATGGCTCCTACAATGAGCAGTTCTTC. This gives the protein CAARLRDGSYNEQFF.